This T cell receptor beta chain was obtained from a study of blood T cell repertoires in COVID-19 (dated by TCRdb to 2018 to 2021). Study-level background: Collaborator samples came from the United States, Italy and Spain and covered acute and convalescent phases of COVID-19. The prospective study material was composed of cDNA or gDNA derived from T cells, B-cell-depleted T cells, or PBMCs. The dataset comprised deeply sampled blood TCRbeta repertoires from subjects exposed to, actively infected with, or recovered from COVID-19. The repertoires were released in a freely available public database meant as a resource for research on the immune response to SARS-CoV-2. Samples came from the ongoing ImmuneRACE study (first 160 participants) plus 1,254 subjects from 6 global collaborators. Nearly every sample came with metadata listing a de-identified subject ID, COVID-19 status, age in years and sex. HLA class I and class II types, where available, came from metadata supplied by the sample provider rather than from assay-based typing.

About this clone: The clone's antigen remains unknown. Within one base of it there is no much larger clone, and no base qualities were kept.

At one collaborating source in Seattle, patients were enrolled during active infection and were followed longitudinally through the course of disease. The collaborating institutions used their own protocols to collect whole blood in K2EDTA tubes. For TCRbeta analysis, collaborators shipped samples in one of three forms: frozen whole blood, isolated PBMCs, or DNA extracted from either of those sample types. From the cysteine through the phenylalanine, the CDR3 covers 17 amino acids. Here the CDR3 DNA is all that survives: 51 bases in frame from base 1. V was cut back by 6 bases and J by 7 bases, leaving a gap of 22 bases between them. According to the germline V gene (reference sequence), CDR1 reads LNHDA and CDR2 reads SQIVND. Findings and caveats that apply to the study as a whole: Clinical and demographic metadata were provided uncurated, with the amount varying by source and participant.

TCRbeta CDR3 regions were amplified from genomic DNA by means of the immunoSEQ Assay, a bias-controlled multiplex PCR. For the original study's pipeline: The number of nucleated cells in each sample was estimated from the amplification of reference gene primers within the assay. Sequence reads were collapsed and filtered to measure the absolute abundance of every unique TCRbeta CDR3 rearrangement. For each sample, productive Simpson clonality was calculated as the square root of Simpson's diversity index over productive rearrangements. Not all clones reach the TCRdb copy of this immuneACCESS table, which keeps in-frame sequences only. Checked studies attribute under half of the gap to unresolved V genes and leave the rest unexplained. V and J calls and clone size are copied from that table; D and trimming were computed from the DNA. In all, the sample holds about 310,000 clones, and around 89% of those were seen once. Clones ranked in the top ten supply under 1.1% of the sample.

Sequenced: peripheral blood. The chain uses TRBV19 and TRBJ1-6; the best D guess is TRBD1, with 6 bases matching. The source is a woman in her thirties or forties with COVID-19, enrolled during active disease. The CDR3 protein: CASSHNSRDTGNSPLHF. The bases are TGTGCCAGTAGCCATAACTCCCGGGACACGGGCAATTCACCCCTCCACTTT.